This T cell receptor beta chain is drawn from a study of somatic mutations in cytotoxic T cells in rheumatoid arthritis. As for the study in general: Some V beta antibody-stained T-cell populations were flow-sorted at nearly 100% purity, including V beta1+ cells sequenced for TCRB. Study conclusions and caveats: It was found that CD8+ T-cell clonality in rheumatoid arthritis patients did not differ significantly from that in age-matched healthy controls.

This CDR3 has 14 residues. J gave up 9 bases and V 5 bases, and 7 bases lay outside the gene matches. From germline, CDR1 is MNHEY and CDR2 SVGAGI. TCRdb's copy holds only in-frame clones and misses some; the assay was immunoSEQ multiplex PCR. The data contain about 18,000 clones, around 79% of them seen just once; the ten biggest clones take up about 9%. As concerns this clone: What it binds is unknown.

CD4+ and CD8+ cells were isolated by positive magnetic bead selection, with purity checked by flow cytometry. The clonotype comes from an adult with rheumatoid arthritis. Sequenced sample: CD8+ T cells sorted from blood. The genes are TRBV6-5 and TRBJ1-6; 7 bases are shared with TRBD1. CDR3 sequence reads: CASSQYRGGSPLHF. The DNA for the CDR3 is TGTGCCAGCAGTCAATACAGGGGTGGTTCACCCCTCCACTTT.